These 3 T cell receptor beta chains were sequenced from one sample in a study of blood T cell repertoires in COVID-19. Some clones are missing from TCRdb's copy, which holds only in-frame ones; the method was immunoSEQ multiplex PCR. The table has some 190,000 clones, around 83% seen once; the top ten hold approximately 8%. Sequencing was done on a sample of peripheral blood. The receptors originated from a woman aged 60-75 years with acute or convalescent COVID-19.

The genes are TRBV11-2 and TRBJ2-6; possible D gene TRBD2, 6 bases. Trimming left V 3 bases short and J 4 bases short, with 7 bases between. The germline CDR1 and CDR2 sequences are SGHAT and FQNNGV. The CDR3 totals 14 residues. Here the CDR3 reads CASSLGGGANVLTF. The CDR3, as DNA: TGTGCCAGCAGCTTGGGGGGAGGGGCCAACGTCCTGACTTTC. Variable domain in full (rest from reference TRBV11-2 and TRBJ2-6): EAGVAQSPRYKIIEKRQSVAFWCNPISGHATLYWYQQILGQGPKLLIQFQNNGVVDDSQLPKDRFSAERLKGVDSTLKIQPAKLEDSAVYLCASSLGGGANVLTFGAGSRLTVL.

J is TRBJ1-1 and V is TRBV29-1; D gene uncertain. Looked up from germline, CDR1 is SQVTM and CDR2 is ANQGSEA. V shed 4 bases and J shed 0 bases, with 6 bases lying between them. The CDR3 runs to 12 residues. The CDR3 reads CSVGALNTEAFF. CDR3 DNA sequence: TGCAGCGTTGGAGCTTTGAACACTGAAGCTTTCTTT.

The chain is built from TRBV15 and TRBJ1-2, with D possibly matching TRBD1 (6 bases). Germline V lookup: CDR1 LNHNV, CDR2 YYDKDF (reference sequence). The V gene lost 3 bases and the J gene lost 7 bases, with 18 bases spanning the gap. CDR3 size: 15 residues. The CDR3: CATSREGGDPPGYTF. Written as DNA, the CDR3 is TGTGCCACCAGCAGGGAGGGGGGGGACCCGCCTGGCTACACCTTC. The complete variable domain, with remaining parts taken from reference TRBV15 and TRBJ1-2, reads DAMVIQNPRYQVTQFGKPVTLSCSQTLNHNVMYWYQQKSSQAPKLLFHYYDKDFNNEADTPDNFQSRRPNTSFCFLDIRSPGLGDTAMYLCATSREGGDPPGYTFGSGTRLTVV.